The 23 T cell receptor beta chains reported below all come from one sample, sequenced in a study of beta chain features in type 1 diabetes. Expressed TCRB transcripts were sequenced after all isolated RNA was converted to cDNA. Measured with immunoSEQ multiplex PCR; TCRdb has only the in-frame clones, and not every one. The data contain around 710,000 clones, around 12% of them singletons. No antigen has been assigned to these receptors. Whole-study results and caveats: Type 1 diabetes patients had moderately but significantly shorter TCRB CDR3s in all four CD4+ subsets.

What was sequenced was naive CD4+ T cells from blood. The receptors shown here come from a man in his thirties or forties with type 1 diabetes.

This clone was detected a few times. The sample carries other DNA sequences with the same CDR3. The chain combines TRBV18 with TRBJ2-3; D not resolved. The V end lost 1 base, the J end lost 3 bases, and 5 bases lay between the germline ends. This CDR3 is built from 13 residues. CDR1 is KGHSH, CDR2 LQKENI, per germline. This CDR3 is CASSPLETDTQYF. CDR3 in DNA: TGTGCCAGCTCACCACTGGAAACAGATACGCAGTATTTT.

Only a few counts were recorded for this clone. The sample contains more than one DNA sequence encoding this CDR3. V usage is TRBV29-1 and J usage is TRBJ2-3, with unresolved D. The germline V and J ends were trimmed by 0 bases and 4 bases, with 5 bases remaining between them. The CDR3 covers 12 residues. Germline CDR1 and CDR2: SQVTM and ANQGSEA. The CDR3 DNA sequence: TGCAGCGTTGAAGACCCGTCAGATACGCAGTATTTT. Its protein product is CSVEDPSDTQYF.

The chain links TRBV5-1 to TRBJ2-1; TRBD2 matches 11 bases. Losses at the gene ends were 1 base for V and 7 bases for J; bases not matched to a gene: 4. CDR3 size: 15 residues. Germline V lookup: CDR1 SGHRS, CDR2 YFSETQ. DNA for the CDR3: TGCGCCAGCAGCTTGCTAGCGGGGGGTAGGAATGAGCAGTTCTTC. Translation: CASSLLAGGRNEQFF.

V gene TRBV28 combines with J gene TRBJ2-5; 7 bases fit TRBD2. The CDR3 runs 14 residues. The J segment lost 4 bases and the V segment lost 5 bases, leaving 7 bases of the junction unmatched. CDR1 is MDHEN and CDR2 is SYDVKM in the germline V gene. As DNA, the CDR3 is TGTGCCAGCAGTCGATCGACTAGCCGAGAGACCCAGTACTTC. Translation gives CASSRSTSRETQYF.

This clone was counted a few times. The chain recombines TRBV7-9 with TRBJ2-5; 8 bases fit TRBD1. Germline assignment: CDR1 SEHNR and CDR2 FQNEAQ (reference sequence). Trimming at V came to 8 bases and at J to 5 bases, leaving 7 bases not matched to a gene. This CDR3 is 13 amino acids long. CDR3 protein: CASGTGQGETQYF. In nucleotides, the CDR3 is TGTGCCAGCGGGACAGGACAAGGGGAGACCCAGTACTTC.

This chain joins TRBV4-2 and TRBJ2-1; possibly TRBD2 for D (5 bases). CDR3 length: 15 residues. The V gene's germline CDR1 is LGHNA and CDR2 YNFKEQ. Trimming took 1 base from V and 5 from J, leaving 12 bases between them. This chain's CDR3 is CASSQVGLADNEQFF. CDR3 nucleotide sequence: TGTGCCAGCAGCCAAGTGGGTCTAGCAGACAATGAGCAGTTCTTC.

This clone has just a few counts. Here the CDR3 DNA reads TGTGCCAGCAGCTTGGGGTTAGGTACGCAGTATTTT. Translating it yields CASSLGLGTQYF. The genes are TRBV11-2 and TRBJ2-3; D gene ambiguous. V lost 3 bases and J 8 bases, leaving 9 bases between the germline ends. Germline CDR1 SGHAT, CDR2 FQNNGV. This CDR3 has 12 amino acids.

This clone came up a few times. The rearrangement uses TRBV30 and TRBJ1-4; no firm D call. The CDR3 spans 13 residues. Germline lookup yields CDR1 GTSNPN and CDR2 SVGIG (reference sequence). V was cut by 2 bases and J by 3 bases, with 7 bases left in between. The DNA for the CDR3 is TGTGCCTGGAGTTCGAGTTCTAATGAAAAACTGTTTTTT. It specifies CAWSSSSNEKLFF.

In this sample, this clone turned up a few times. This sequence joins TRBV29-1 and TRBJ2-2; D unclear. Germline V lookup: CDR1 SQVTM, CDR2 ANQGSEA. The CDR3 has 12 residues. V dropped 4 bases and J dropped 4 bases, with 7 bases sitting between them. The CDR3 is CSVGLGTGELFF. DNA of the CDR3: TGCAGCGTTGGTTTGGGCACCGGGGAGCTGTTTTTT.

This clone was seen a handful of times. The J gene is TRBJ2-6, the V gene TRBV9; D uncertain. Between the trimmed V and J ends, which lost 0 bases and 0 bases, there was a span of 10 bases. The germline CDR1 and CDR2 sequences are SGDLS and YYNGEE. The CDR3 loop spans 17 amino acids. The CDR3 protein is CASSVGHTFSGANVLTF. CDR3 nucleotides: TGTGCCAGCAGCGTAGGGCACACATTCTCTGGGGCCAACGTCCTGACTTTC. Drawing the rest from reference TRBV9 and TRBJ2-6, the complete variable domain is DSGVTQTPKHLITATGQRVTLRCSPRSGDLSVYWYQQSLDQGLQFLIQYYNGEERAKGNILERFSAQQFPDLHSELNLSSLELGDSALYFCASSVGHTFSGANVLTFGAGSRLTVL.

V and J are TRBV9 and TRBJ1-2; D remains ambiguous. The CDR3 runs 15 residues. Germline V CDR1 and CDR2: SGDLS, YYNGEE. V lost 4 bases and J lost 0, with 13 bases in between. As DNA, the CDR3 is TGTGCCAGCAGCCCGCTTCGAAGGACTAACTATGGCTACACCTTC. It translates to CASSPLRRTNYGYTF.

The J gene is TRBJ1-2, the V gene TRBV7-2; no clear D gene. Trimming took 3 bases from V and 4 from J, leaving 6 bases between them. The V gene's germline CDR1 is SGHTA and CDR2 FQGNSA. The CDR3 consists of 12 residues. CDR3 DNA: TGTGCCAGCAGCTTCGGGATCTATGGCTACACCTTC. Residues: CASSFGIYGYTF.

This rearrangement joins TRBV29-1 to TRBJ2-1, with a tentative D call TRBD2 (5 bases). CDR1 is SQVTM and CDR2 is ANQGSEA in the germline V gene. Trimming took off 6 bases at V and 8 bases at J, with 14 bases between the two ends. The CDR3 length is 12 residues. Written as DNA, the CDR3 is TGCAGCGTCAAGGAACTAGACGATGAGCAGTTCTTC. Protein sequence: CSVKELDDEQFF.

J is TRBJ1-1 and V is TRBV6-5; possible D gene TRBD1, 5 bases. Germline V gene lookup returns CDR1 MNHEY and CDR2 SVGAGI. CDR3 length: 12 amino acids. Trimming cost V 4 bases and J 8 bases, with 11 bases left between them. CDR3 sequence reads: CASSSGTIEAFF. The CDR3 DNA sequence: TGTGCCAGCAGTTCCGGGACGATAGAAGCTTTCTTT.

The chain couples TRBV7-9 to TRBJ2-5, with D unclear. Germline loops: CDR1 SEHNR, CDR2 FQNEAQ (reference sequence). The ends were cut back, 5 bases at V and 0 bases at J, with 16 bases in the middle. This CDR3 comprises 16 residues. CDR3 loop: CASSVTWQTYQETQYF. The CDR3 bases are TGTGCCAGCAGCGTCACCTGGCAAACGTACCAAGAGACCCAGTACTTC.

V and J are TRBV9 and TRBJ2-3, with 8 nucleotides matching TRBD1. Germline CDR1 reads SGDLS; CDR2 reads YYNGEE. The CDR3 sequence is 17 residues long. V lost 0 bases to trimming and J lost 1 base; unmatched junction nucleotides: 7. CDR3 protein: CASSVATQGAGTDTQYF. DNA for the CDR3: TGTGCCAGCAGCGTAGCTACCCAGGGGGCGGGCACAGATACGCAGTATTTT. Full variable domain (outside the CDR3, taken from reference TRBV9 and TRBJ2-3): DSGVTQTPKHLITATGQRVTLRCSPRSGDLSVYWYQQSLDQGLQFLIQYYNGEERAKGNILERFSAQQFPDLHSELNLSSLELGDSALYFCASSVATQGAGTDTQYFGPGTRLTVL.

The chain carries TRBV5-1 and TRBJ2-3, with 11 bases identical to TRBD2. The germline V gene encodes CDR1 SGHRS and CDR2 YFSETQ. The trim removed 2 bases at V and 2 bases at J, leaving 4 bases unmatched. CDR3 length: 16 residues. This CDR3 is CASSFATSGTTDTQYF. The CDR3 coding sequence is TGCGCCAGCAGCTTCGCGACTAGCGGGACCACAGATACGCAGTATTTT.

The chain recombines TRBV6-5 with TRBJ1-2, with 12 bases lining up with TRBD1. The CDR3 extends over 15 amino acids. V trimming: 6 bases; J trimming: 8 bases; junction bases outside the gene matches: 10. Per germline, CDR1 MNHEY and CDR2 SVGAGI. The CDR3, as DNA: TGTGCCAGCAGCCAGCCGGGACAGGGGGCGCAAGGCTACACCTTC. Translating it yields CASSQPGQGAQGYTF.

In this sample, this clone turned up a few times. This chain uses TRBV19 with TRBJ2-7, with 8 bases aligning to TRBD1. V shed 1 base and J 3 bases; nucleotides not matched to a gene: 5. This CDR3 region has 15 residues. Germline CDR1 and CDR2: LNHDA and SQIVND (reference sequence). CDR3 sequence: CASSIGGRGLYEQYF. The CDR3 DNA is TGTGCCAGTAGTATAGGTGGCAGGGGGCTCTACGAGCAGTACTTC.

This clone was seen more than once but under ten times. The rearrangement joins TRBV7-9 to TRBJ1-2; 7 positions agree with TRBD1. V lost 4 bases, J lost 4 bases, and 3 bases stayed unmatched. The germline V gene has CDR1 SEHNR and CDR2 FQNEAQ (reference sequence). CDR3 length: 13 residues. The DNA for the CDR3 is TGTGCCAGCAGCTCACAGGGGAGCTATGGCTACACCTTC. It encodes CASSSQGSYGYTF.

This clone came up a few times. The CDR3 loop reads CASSQVTGAASYEQYF. DNA for the CDR3: TGTGCCAGCAGCCAAGTTACCGGGGCAGCTTCCTACGAGCAGTACTTC. The rearrangement links TRBV4-2 to TRBJ2-7; either TRBD1 or TRBD2 may supply D (5 bases each). Between the trimmed V and J ends, which lost 1 base and 1 base, there was a span of 14 bases. The CDR3 sequence is 16 residues long. Germline values: CDR1 LGHNA, CDR2 YNFKEQ.

This clone was picked up a small number of times. The chain carries TRBV5-1 and TRBJ2-3; D gene unclear. Trimming pared 0 bases from V and 5 bases from J, leaving 10 bases between. The CDR3 runs to 14 residues. The germline V gene has CDR1 SGHRS and CDR2 YFSETQ. CDR3 sequence reads: CASSLGQERDTQYF. The DNA of the CDR3 is TGCGCCAGCAGCTTGGGGCAAGAAAGAGATACGCAGTATTTT.

This clone was recorded a few times. The V call is TRBV7-9, the J call TRBJ1-6, with 8 bases matching TRBD1. The CDR3 spans 16 residues. Germline V gene sequence: CDR1 SEHNR, CDR2 FQNEAQ (reference sequence). Germline trimming cut 5 bases from V and 6 bases from J; bases unmatched to any gene: 9. This chain's CDR3 is CASSLGQGLGNSPLHF. In DNA form, the CDR3 reads TGTGCCAGCAGCCTCGGACAGGGTTTGGGTAATTCACCCCTCCACTTT.